The sequence of this T cell receptor (beta chain) was determined in a study of neurological immune-mediated disorders. With V trimmed by 2 bases and J by 5 bases, 6 bases remained unmatched. From germline, CDR1 is DFQATT and CDR2 SNEGSKA (reference sequence). This CDR3 is built from 14 residues. Each TCR transcript was tagged with a 10-nucleotide random UMI during 5'RACE. TCRdb independently ran MiXCR on the 5' RACE reads; one entry per CDR3 protein. This table holds about 46,000 distinct CDR3 sequences, under 2% found once. This clonotype was found many times. The antigen remains undetermined. Notes on the study in general: In HTLV-1-associated myelopathy, TCR clonal expansion was greatest, whereas multiple sclerosis had the least, falling below healthy controls.

The chain is built from TRBV20-1 and TRBJ2-1; 7 bases match TRBD2. The sequence derives from a woman in her thirties or forties with multiple sclerosis. Sequenced sample: PBMCs. CDR3 nucleotide sequence: TGCAGTGCTAGATTGGCGGGGAGGGACAATGAGCAGTTCTTC. Its protein product is CSARLAGRDNEQFF.